Detailed here is one T cell receptor (beta chain). The method was immunoSEQ multiplex PCR; TCRdb's version includes in-frame clones alone and lacks a portion of them. The table includes about 170,000 clones, about four fifths detected once. This record comes from a study of blood T cell repertoires in COVID-19. Study overall: Samples of COVID-19 (acute and convalescent) were obtained from the United States, Italy and Spain. PBMCs, B-cell-depleted T cells, or T cells were the source of the cDNA or gDNA that made up the material.

The age range of participants was about 18 to 90 years, with residence in more than 20 US areas. Germline V gene lookup returns CDR1 DFQATT and CDR2 SNEGSKA (reference sequence). The CDR3 totals 11 residues. The V end was cut by 0 bases, the J end by 7 bases, with 6 bases between. The V call is TRBV20-1, the J call TRBJ1-2; unclear D gene. The specimen was PBMCs or T cells enriched from blood (not recorded which). The source of this sequence is a woman aged 50 to 65 in a cohort exposed to, infected with or recovered from COVID-19 (not recorded which). The CDR3 sequence: CSARDNGGYTF. CDR3 coding DNA: TGCAGTGCTAGAGACAACGGTGGCTACACCTTC.